Each of the 13 T cell receptor beta chains below was sequenced from the same sample in a study of OX40 agonist ivuxolimab in advanced cancers. Profiled with immunoSEQ multiplex PCR; TCRdb holds only in-frame clones, not every one. The sample lists 70,000 to 95,000 clones; roughly 91% were seen once. The input for sequencing was CD4+ or CD8+ T cells sorted from blood, taken in a trial of the OX40 agonist ivuxolimab. Receptors originate from an adult with an advanced solid tumor such as melanoma, head and neck, liver or kidney cancer.

V gene TRBV4-3 combines with J gene TRBJ2-5, with a possible D match to TRBD1 (5 bases). Germline CDR1 and CDR2: LGHNA and YSLEER. Between the trimmed V and J ends, which lost 1 base and 11 bases, there was a span of 14 bases. CDR3 length: 13 amino acids. The DNA of the CDR3 is TGCGCCAGCAGCCAAGCTACAGGCAAAAAGCAGTACTTC. Amino acid sequence: CASSQATGKKQYF.

The chain recombines TRBV19 with TRBJ1-1; D is undetermined. The CDR3 is 14 residues long. Per germline, CDR1 LNHDA and CDR2 SQIVND (reference sequence). With 1 base removed from V and 4 bases from J, the gap between germline ends came to 10 bases. As DNA, the CDR3 is TGTGCCAGTAGTATAGGGGGAGGAAGCACTGAAGCTTTCTTT. As protein: CASSIGGGSTEAFF.

This chain links TRBV5-4 with TRBJ1-2, with 7 bases matching TRBD1. The germline CDR1 and CDR2 sequences are SGHNT and YYREEE (reference sequence). The CDR3 is 16 amino acids. V dropped 4 bases and J dropped 0; count of bases not matched to a gene: 9. The CDR3 spells CASSPGGPSTNYGYTF. The CDR3 DNA reads as TGTGCCAGCAGCCCAGGGGGGCCCTCTACTAACTATGGCTACACCTTC.

The genes are TRBV19 and TRBJ2-1; D is possibly TRBD1 (6 bases). Germline V gene lookup returns CDR1 LNHDA and CDR2 SQIVND (reference sequence). This CDR3 is built from 18 residues. Between the trimmed V and J ends, which lost 2 bases and 0 bases, there was a span of 17 bases. The CDR3 sequence: CASSIIAQRGSSYNEQFF. CDR3 in DNA: TGTGCCAGTAGTATAATTGCCCAAAGGGGGAGCTCCTACAATGAGCAGTTCTTC.

This chain connects TRBV5-1 to TRBJ1-2, with D possibly being TRBD1 (6 bases). The CDR3 is 16 residues long. V shed 3 bases and J shed 4 bases, with 19 bases lying between them. Germline V gene sequence: CDR1 SGHRS, CDR2 YFSETQ. The CDR3 DNA follows: TGCGCCAGCAGCTCGGGGACGACAGGTATGGCCTATGGCTACACCTTC. This encodes CASSSGTTGMAYGYTF.

This sequence joins TRBV27 and TRBJ2-7, with 10 bases matching TRBD2. Germline V gene sequence: CDR1 MNHEY, CDR2 SMNVEV (reference sequence). The CDR3 is 13 residues long. V dropped 6 bases and J dropped 6; count of bases not matched to a gene: 5. The CDR3 sequence: CASSAGLAFEQYF. The CDR3 region has the DNA TGTGCCAGCAGCGCGGGACTAGCGTTCGAGCAGTACTTC.

This chain connects TRBV19 to TRBJ1-5, with no clear D. The CDR3 is 16 amino acids. The germline gives CDR1 LNHDA, CDR2 SQIVND (reference sequence). The ends were cut back, 2 bases at V and 2 bases at J, with 13 bases in the middle. This chain's CDR3 is CASSIIGESRNQPQHF. The CDR3, as DNA: TGTGCCAGTAGTATAATTGGGGAGAGTCGCAATCAGCCCCAGCATTTT.

The V gene is TRBV4-3, the J gene TRBJ1-2, with a tentative D call TRBD1 (5 bases). Germline lookup yields CDR1 LGHNA and CDR2 YSLEER. V was shortened by 4 bases and J by 6 bases, with 12 bases between the two germline ends. The CDR3 is 13 amino acids. This CDR3 is CASSLRGGDGYTF. The CDR3 nucleotides read TGCGCCAGCAGCCTGAGGGGCGGGGATGGCTACACCTTC.

The chain recombines TRBV7-7 with TRBJ2-1; 11 bases align to TRBD2. The CDR3 has 15 residues. Germline CDR1 and CDR2: SSHAT and FNYEAQ (reference sequence). J gave up 4 bases and V 5 bases, and 4 bases lay outside the gene matches. The CDR3 DNA reads as TGTGCCAGCAGCCCTACTAGCGGGGGTTACAATGAGCAGTTCTTC. Amino acids: CASSPTSGGYNEQFF.

This chain joins TRBV7-8 and TRBJ2-5; 11 nucleotides line up with TRBD2. Germline trimming cut 4 bases from V and 3 bases from J; bases unmatched to any gene: 4. This CDR3 region has 15 residues. Looked up from germline, CDR1 is SGHVS and CDR2 is FQNEAQ. The CDR3 protein is CASSSRLAGKETQYF. The CDR3 DNA is TGTGCCAGCAGCTCGCGACTAGCGGGGAAAGAGACCCAGTACTTC. Looking up the rest from reference TRBV7-8 and TRBJ2-5 gives the full variable domain: GAGVSQSPRYKVAKRGQDVALRCDPISGHVSLFWYQQALGQGPEFLTYFQNEAQLDKSGLPSDRFFAERPEGSVSTLKIQRTQQEDSAVYLCASSSRLAGKETQYFGPGTRLLVL.

The rearrangement uses TRBV18 and TRBJ2-5; D remains ambiguous. This CDR3 comprises 12 residues. The germline V gene has CDR1 KGHSH and CDR2 LQKENI. The V end lost 5 bases, the J end lost 1 base, and 5 bases lay between the germline ends. In DNA form, the CDR3 reads TGTGCCAGCTCAGGAAGCCAAGAGACCCAGTACTTC. This gives the protein CASSGSQETQYF.

The DNA for the CDR3 is TGTGCCCTCCGCCGAGACAGGCTCGACGAGCAGTACTTC. Its protein is CALRRDRLDEQYF. The chain joins TRBV30 to TRBJ2-7; D may be TRBD1 (6 bases). Trimming shortened V by 8 bases and J by 5 bases, and 19 bases separated the two germline ends. Germline V gene data show CDR1 as GTSNPN and CDR2 as SVGIG (reference sequence). This CDR3 comprises 13 residues.

This clone was observed a handful of times. The chain combines TRBV7-9 with TRBJ2-1; 9 bases align to TRBD2. The CDR3 totals 16 residues. Germline CDR1 is SEHNR and CDR2 is FQNEAQ (reference sequence). Trimming took 3 bases from V and 9 from J; bases not matched to a gene: 12. CDR3 sequence (DNA): TGTGCCAGCAGCTTTGGGCGGGAGGGCACTAGGAGTGAGCAGTTCTTC. Amino acids: CASSFGREGTRSEQFF.